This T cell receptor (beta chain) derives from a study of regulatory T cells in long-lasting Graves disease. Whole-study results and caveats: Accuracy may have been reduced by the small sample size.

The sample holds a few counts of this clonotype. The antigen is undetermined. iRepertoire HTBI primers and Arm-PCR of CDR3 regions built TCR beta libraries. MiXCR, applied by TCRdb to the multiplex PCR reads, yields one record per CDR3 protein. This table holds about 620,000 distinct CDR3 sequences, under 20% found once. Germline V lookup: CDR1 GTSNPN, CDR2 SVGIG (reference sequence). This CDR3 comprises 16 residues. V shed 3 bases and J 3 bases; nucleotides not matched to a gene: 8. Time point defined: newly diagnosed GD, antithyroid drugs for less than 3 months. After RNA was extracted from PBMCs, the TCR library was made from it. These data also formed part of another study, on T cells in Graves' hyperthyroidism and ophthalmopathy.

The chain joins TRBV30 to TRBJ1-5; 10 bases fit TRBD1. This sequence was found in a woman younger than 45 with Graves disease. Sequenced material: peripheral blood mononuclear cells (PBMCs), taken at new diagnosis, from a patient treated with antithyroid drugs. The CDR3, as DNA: TGTGCCTGGAGCGGGCCGGGACAGGGGTTCAATCAGCCCCAGCATTTT. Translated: CAWSGPGQGFNQPQHF.